This entry lists 30 T cell receptor beta chains sequenced from one sample in a study of regulatory T cells in long-lasting Graves disease. Specified time point: newly diagnosed GD, antithyroid drugs for less than 3 months. PBMC-extracted RNA yielded the TCR library. The authors built TCR beta libraries using iRepertoire HTBI primers and Arm-PCR of CDR3 regions. TCRdb analysed the multiplex PCR reads with MiXCR anew, one entry per CDR3 protein. The data hold about half a million distinct CDR3 sequences, with 12% observed a single time. These same records also appear under a second study, on T cells in Graves' hyperthyroidism and ophthalmopathy.

The sequences come from peripheral blood mononuclear cells (PBMCs), collected at new diagnosis, from a patient treated with antithyroid drugs. The source is a woman aged 25 to 45 with Graves disease.

The chain carries TRBV18 and TRBJ2-1; D gene ambiguous. The germline gives CDR1 KGHSH, CDR2 LQKENI. The V and J ends lost 3 bases and 0 bases respectively, with 9 bases between them. The length of the CDR3 is 15 residues. The CDR3: CASSPTIGSYNEQFF. The CDR3 DNA sequence: TGTGCCAGCTCACCTACAATTGGCTCCTACAATGAGCAGTTCTTC.

This chain links TRBV3-1 with TRBJ2-1; 11 positions match TRBD2. The J call may be in error: the DNA end matches TRBJ2-5 better. The CDR3 totals 17 residues. Germline CDR1 is LGHDT and CDR2 is YNNKEL (reference sequence). CDR3: CASSQGLAGTSQQTQYF. The CDR3, as DNA: TGTGCCAGCAGCCAAGGACTAGCGGGGACCTCGCAACAGACCCAGTACTTC.

This clonotype occurred a few times. This chain joins TRBV7-9 and TRBJ1-4, with D possibly matching TRBD1 (6 bases). This CDR3 has 14 residues. Germline-derived CDR1 and CDR2 are SEHNR and FQNEAQ (reference sequence). The V gene lost 3 bases and the J gene lost 5 bases, with 10 bases spanning the gap. This CDR3 reads CASSFGQGNEKLFF. CDR3 bases: TGTGCCAGCAGCTTTGGTCAGGGGAATGAAAAACTGTTTTTT.

J is TRBJ2-7 and V is TRBV2; D ambiguous. Germline CDR1 SNHLY, CDR2 FYNNEI. CDR3 length: 16 amino acids. The V and J ends lost 5 bases and 0 bases respectively, with 17 bases between them. The CDR3 bases are TGTGCCAGCAGTCCTCCGGGCCCCCTTAACTCCTACGAGCAGTACTTC. Its protein is CASSPPGPLNSYEQYF.

Only a few counts were recorded for this clonotype. CDR3: CASSSPSAASNEQFF. The CDR3 region has the DNA TGTGCCAGCAGCTCCCCCTCAGCAGCGAGCAATGAGCAGTTCTTC. The chain links TRBV4-2 to TRBJ2-1; D is undetermined. V was cut by 5 bases and J by 6 bases, with 17 bases left in between. Germline CDR1 is LGHNA and CDR2 is YNFKEQ. CDR3 size: 15 residues.

This clonotype has just a few counts. The chain is built from TRBV19 and TRBJ2-1, with D perhaps TRBD2 (6 bases). Trimming took off 10 bases at V and 3 bases at J, with 13 bases between the two ends. The germline V gene has CDR1 LNHDA and CDR2 SQIVND (reference sequence). The CDR3 runs 13 residues. The CDR3 nucleotides read TGTGCCACCAAAAGGGGACTCTACAATGAGCAGTTCTTC. Protein sequence: CATKRGLYNEQFF. Full variable domain (remainder filled in from reference TRBV19 and TRBJ2-1): DGGITQSPKYLFRKEGQNVTLSCEQNLNHDAMYWYRQDPGQGLRLIYYSQIVNDFQKGDIAEGYSVSREKKESFPLTVTSAQKNPTAFYLCATKRGLYNEQFFGPGTRLTVL.

The rearrangement uses TRBV19 and TRBJ2-1; 15 bases match TRBD2. The J segment lost 10 bases and the V segment lost 5 bases, leaving 9 bases of the junction unmatched. CDR1 and CDR2 from the germline V gene are LNHDA and SQIVND (reference sequence). The CDR3 totals 16 residues. CDR3 region: CASSSRTSGRASEQFF. The CDR3 coding sequence is TGTGCCAGTAGTTCACGGACTAGCGGGAGGGCCTCCGAGCAGTTCTTC.

This clonotype appeared a few times. J is TRBJ1-3 and V is TRBV11-3; D remains unclear. Germline CDR1 SGHNT, CDR2 YENEEA. The CDR3 has 12 residues. With 1 base removed from V and 8 bases from J, the gap between germline ends came to 6 bases. CDR3 protein: CASSLGLDTIYF. For the CDR3, the DNA is TGTGCCAGCAGCTTAGGACTGGACACCATATATTTT.

This clonotype occurred a few times. The junction departs from the called germline gene at one end, perhaps through a read error. The gene calls are TRBV6-1 and TRBJ2-1; 9 bases map to TRBD1. Per the germline V gene, CDR1 is MNHNS and CDR2 is SASEGT. This CDR3 is built from 14 residues. Here the CDR3 DNA reads TGTGCCAGCCGTGACAGGGGGGATTACAATGAGCAGTTCTTC. Translating it yields CASRDRGDYNEQFF.

About this clonotype itself: One end of the junction does not line up with germline, which may come from a read error. The chain recombines TRBV5-6 with TRBJ1-1, with D tentatively TRBD1 (6 bases). The CDR3 runs to 12 residues. CDR1 and CDR2 (germline): SGHDT, YYEEEE. The CDR3 loop reads CASSLGAEGVDF. CDR3 nucleotides: TGTGCCAGCAGCTTGGGGGCAGAGGGGGTTGACTTT.

This clonotype was recorded a few times. The chain recombines TRBV27 with TRBJ1-6, with D unclear. This CDR3 contains 14 residues. In germline, CDR1 is MNHEY, CDR2 SMNVEV (reference sequence). Trimming removed 5 bases at V and 5 bases at J, with 10 bases between. The CDR3 sequence: CASSQTRHNSPLHF. The CDR3 region has the DNA TGTGCCAGCAGTCAGACACGGCATAATTCACCCCTCCACTTT.

This chain links TRBV19 with TRBJ2-3, with D possibly being TRBD2 (6 bases). Looked up from germline, CDR1 is LNHDA and CDR2 is SQIVND (reference sequence). Trimming stripped 5 bases from V and 5 bases from J, with 20 bases between. The CDR3 has 16 residues. This chain's CDR3 is CASSSGASVSGDTQYF. The CDR3 region has the DNA TGTGCCAGTAGTTCCGGAGCTAGCGTCTCGGGAGATACGCAGTATTTT.

This clonotype was observed at least ten times. The chain is built from TRBV2 and TRBJ2-2; D is unclear. CDR1 and CDR2 (germline): SNHLY, FYNNEI. This CDR3 has 14 amino acids. V lost 7 bases, J lost 3 bases, and 12 bases lay in between. The CDR3 spells CASTRLRDTGELFF. In DNA form, the CDR3 reads TGTGCCAGCACCAGGTTAAGGGACACCGGGGAGCTGTTTTTT.

This clonotype was counted at least ten times. The CDR3, as DNA: TGCAGCGGCAGACTAGCGGATACCTACAATGAGCAGTTCTTC. It translates to CSGRLADTYNEQFF. The V and J genes are TRBV29-1 and TRBJ2-1; 9 nucleotides agree with TRBD2. V shed 7 bases and J 2 bases; nucleotides not matched to a gene: 6. Germline CDR1 and CDR2: SQVTM and ANQGSEA. The CDR3 length is 14 residues.

This sequence joins TRBV20-1 and TRBJ2-3; D is perhaps TRBD1 or TRBD2 (5 bases each). CDR1 and CDR2 from the germline V gene are DFQATT and SNEGSKA (reference sequence). Trimming took 1 base from V and 7 from J, leaving 18 bases between them. The CDR3 totals 15 residues. The CDR3 reads CSARVTGTELNTQYF. The CDR3 nucleotides read TGCAGTGCTAGAGTCACCGGGACGGAGCTGAATACGCAGTATTTT.

The genes are TRBV12-3 or TRBV12-4 and TRBJ1-1; D is ambiguous. This CDR3 region has 17 residues. Trimming took 2 bases from V and 1 from J, leaving 17 bases between them. CDR3 DNA: TGTGCCAGCAGTTTACTTCCCCAGACGGCACAGAACACTGAAGCTTTCTTT. This codes for CASSLLPQTAQNTEAFF.

The chain uses TRBV7-3 and TRBJ2-1; 7 nucleotides align to TRBD2. The trim removed 0 bases at V and 3 bases at J, leaving 5 bases unmatched. This CDR3 region has 16 residues. The germline V gene has CDR1 SGHTA and CDR2 FQGTGA. DNA of the CDR3: TGTGCCAGCAGCTTAACTGCTCTAGCGGTCTACAATGAGCAGTTCTTC. Encoded protein: CASSLTALAVYNEQFF.

A few counts support this clonotype. This chain links TRBV27 with TRBJ2-1, with 9 bases aligning to TRBD2. The CDR3 has 19 residues. CDR1 and CDR2 from the germline V gene are MNHEY and SMNVEV (reference sequence). V lost 4 bases to trimming and J lost 1 base; unmatched junction nucleotides: 14. DNA for the CDR3: TGTGCCAGCAGTTCATACGGAAGAATAGCGGGAGTATCCTACAATGAGCAGTTCTTC. Residues: CASSSYGRIAGVSYNEQFF.

Remarks on this clonotype: Given a much more abundant clone one base away, this may be a read error. This chain links TRBV5-5 with TRBJ2-1, with D tentatively TRBD2 (5 bases). Germline CDR1 SGHKS, CDR2 YYEKEE (reference sequence). This CDR3 has 14 residues. The CDR3 protein is CASSLGTGQKERFF. For the CDR3, the DNA is TGTGCCAGCAGCTTGGGGACTGGCCAAAAGGAGCGGTTCTTC.

The sample holds many counts of this clonotype. V and J are TRBV6-1 and TRBJ2-7; possible D gene TRBD1, 6 bases. Trimming removed 5 bases at V and 3 bases at J, with 17 bases between. The germline V gene has CDR1 MNHNS and CDR2 SASEGT. This CDR3 comprises 15 residues. This CDR3 reads CASSPQGYVGYEQYF. The CDR3 coding sequence is TGTGCCAGCAGTCCACAGGGTTACGTGGGCTACGAGCAGTACTTC.

This clonotype was detected only a few times. DNA for the CDR3: TGCGCCAGCAGCTTGATGGGACAGATCACAGATACGCAGTATTTT. Translation: CASSLMGQITDTQYF. J is TRBJ2-3 and V is TRBV5-1, with 7 bases identical to TRBD1. Germline V gene lookup returns CDR1 SGHRS and CDR2 YFSETQ. J lost 2 bases, V lost 1 base, and 4 bases had no gene match. The CDR3 covers 15 residues.

This clonotype turned up a few times. The J gene is TRBJ1-2, the V gene TRBV7-3; 7 bases are a match to TRBD1. Germline V CDR1 and CDR2: SGHTA, FQGTGA. The trim removed 2 bases at V and 2 bases at J, leaving 5 bases unmatched. This CDR3 has 15 amino acids. In DNA form, the CDR3 reads TGTGCCAGCAGCTTAGGGCCGGGACAGAACTATGGCTACACCTTC. Protein sequence: CASSLGPGQNYGYTF.

This clonotype was seen ten or more times. The V gene is TRBV27, the J gene TRBJ2-5; a weak D match, TRBD1 (5 bases). Trimming removed 2 bases at V and 5 bases at J, with 12 bases between. The CDR3 sequence is 14 residues long. Germline V lookup: CDR1 MNHEY, CDR2 SMNVEV (reference sequence). The CDR3 coding sequence is TGTGCCAGCAGTTTACAATGGGGCGCGGAGACCCAGTACTTC. This gives the protein CASSLQWGAETQYF.

This clonotype was recorded at least ten times. The chain recombines TRBV3-1 with TRBJ2-1; no definite D call. Germline assignment: CDR1 LGHDT and CDR2 YNNKEL (reference sequence). This CDR3 comprises 16 residues. Between the trimmed V and J ends, which lost 0 bases and 0 bases, there was a span of 9 bases. In DNA, the CDR3 is TGTGCCAGCAGCCAAGAACTGTCCAGCTCCTACAATGAGCAGTTCTTC. Its protein is CASSQELSSSYNEQFF.

This clonotype appeared many times. The V gene is TRBV11-2, the J gene TRBJ2-1; 11 bases are a match to TRBD1. V trimming: 5 bases; J trimming: 12 bases; junction bases outside the gene matches: 12. This CDR3 region has 15 residues. In germline, CDR1 is SGHAT, CDR2 FQNNGV. DNA of the CDR3: TGTGCCAGCAGCACTGGACAGGGGGCGGGTTATGGGCAGTTCTTC. Encoded protein: CASSTGQGAGYGQFF.

This clonotype was observed a handful of times. V is TRBV28 and J is TRBJ1-2, with 8 bases that match TRBD1. With 5 bases clipped from V and 5 bases from J, the junction kept 7 bases outside the gene matches. The CDR3 sequence is 14 residues long. Germline-derived CDR1 and CDR2 are MDHEN and SYDVKM. The CDR3 DNA sequence: TGTGCCAGCAGTCGTCGAAACAGGGGGTATGGCTACACCTTC. Its translation is CASSRRNRGYGYTF.

The rearrangement joins TRBV19 to TRBJ1-4; maybe TRBD1 (5 bases). This CDR3 has 14 residues. CDR1 and CDR2 from the germline V gene are LNHDA and SQIVND (reference sequence). The V and J ends lost 5 bases and 5 bases respectively, with 12 bases between them. The CDR3 nucleotides are TGTGCCAGTAGTCGGGACTGGGGGAATGAAAAACTGTTTTTT. This sequence encodes CASSRDWGNEKLFF.

This clonotype was observed a few times. The chain has TRBV10-2 and TRBJ2-1; D unresolved. Germline V lookup: CDR1 WSHSY, CDR2 SAAADI. Trimming took 0 bases from V and 8 from J, leaving 20 bases between them. This CDR3 region has 17 residues. The CDR3 loop reads CASSESVNFLSPYEQFF. The CDR3 DNA is TGCGCCAGCAGTGAGTCCGTGAATTTCTTGAGTCCCTATGAGCAGTTCTTC.

Ten or more counts support this clonotype. The V call is TRBV28, the J call TRBJ2-2; 12 bases fit TRBD2. This CDR3 is 17 amino acids long. From germline, CDR1 is MDHEN and CDR2 SYDVKM. V shed 2 bases, J shed 1 base, and the junction held 2 bases outside the gene matches. The CDR3 DNA reads TGTGCCAGCAGTTTAGAACTAGCGGGAGGGAACACCGGGGAGCTGTTTTTT. This sequence encodes CASSLELAGGNTGELFF.

This clonotype was counted many times. The chain carries TRBV5-1 and TRBJ2-1; D assignment may be TRBD1 or TRBD2 (5 bases each). This CDR3 spans 16 amino acids. V was trimmed by 4 bases and J by 0 bases, leaving 14 bases between them. Germline V gene lookup returns CDR1 SGHRS and CDR2 YFSETQ. CDR3 region: CASSLGTLPSYNEQFF. The CDR3 coding sequence is TGCGCCAGCAGCCTCGGGACCCTCCCCTCCTACAATGAGCAGTTCTTC.